This TCR beta chain is drawn from a study of T cell repertoires in cytomegalovirus infection. TCRdb reprocessed the reads with MiXCR, giving one entry per CDR3 protein. The sample carries about 920,000 distinct CDR3 sequences, about a third recorded once. This clonotype was recorded at least ten times. Its specificity is unknown. Germline assignment: CDR1 SEHNR and CDR2 FQNEAQ (reference sequence). This CDR3 region has 15 residues. V was trimmed by 5 bases and J by 3 bases, leaving 17 bases between them. The sample consisted of cultured CD8+ T cells from PBMCs, taken from culture after CMV antigen stimulation. The chain has TRBV7-9 and TRBJ2-7; D remains ambiguous. The clonotype originates from a human donor in good health (CMV status not recorded). Some clones in this sample may be carry-over from other donors' samples. The DNA of the CDR3 is TGTGCCAGCAGCCCCGCTCCGGGTTTCAGCTACGAGCAGTACTTC. Translation: CASSPAPGFSYEQYF.